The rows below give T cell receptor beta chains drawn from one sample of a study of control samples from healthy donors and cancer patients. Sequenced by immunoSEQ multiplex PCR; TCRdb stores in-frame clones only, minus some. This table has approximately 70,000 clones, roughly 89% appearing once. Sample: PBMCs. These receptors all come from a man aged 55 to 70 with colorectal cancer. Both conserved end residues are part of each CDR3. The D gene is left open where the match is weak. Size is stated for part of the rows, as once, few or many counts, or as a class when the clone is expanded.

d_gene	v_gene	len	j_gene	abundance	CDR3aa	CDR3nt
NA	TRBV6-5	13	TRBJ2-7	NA	CASRNPRVGEQYF	TGTGCCAGCAGAAACCCCAGGGTGGGAGAGCAGTACTTC
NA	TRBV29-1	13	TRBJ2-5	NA	CSVGPNYRETQYF	TGCAGCGTTGGGCCTAACTATAGGGAGACCCAGTACTTC
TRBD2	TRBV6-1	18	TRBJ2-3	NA	CASSEEAIAGGLVDTQYF	TGTGCCAGCAGTGAAGAGGCAATAGCGGGGGGGCTTGTAGATACGCAGTATTTT
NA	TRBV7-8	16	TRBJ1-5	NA	CASSSQAGGGNQPQHF	TGTGCCAGCAGCTCACAGGCGGGAGGGGGCAATCAGCCCCAGCATTTT
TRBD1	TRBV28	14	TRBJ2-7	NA	CASSRQGGSYEQYF	TGTGCCAGCAGTCGACAGGGGGGATCCTACGAGCAGTACTTC
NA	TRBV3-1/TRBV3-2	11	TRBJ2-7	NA	CASSHAYEQYF	TGTGCCAGCAGCCACGCATACGAGCAGTACTTC
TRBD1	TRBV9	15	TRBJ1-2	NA	CASSVATGTVYGYTF	TGTGCCAGCAGCGTAGCTACCGGGACAGTATATGGCTACACCTTC
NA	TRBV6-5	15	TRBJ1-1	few	CASSSQGSLGTEAFF	TGTGCCAGCAGTTCCCAGGGATCCCTGGGGACTGAAGCTTTCTTT
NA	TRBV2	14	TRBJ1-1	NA	CASFPGRGPTEAFF	TGTGCCAGCTTCCCCGGTCGGGGGCCCACTGAAGCTTTCTTT
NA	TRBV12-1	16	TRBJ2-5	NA	CASSFASLEGGETQYF	TGTGCCAGCAGCTTTGCGAGCTTGGAGGGTGGGGAGACCCAGTACTTC
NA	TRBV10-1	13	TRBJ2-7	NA	CASSEEAAYEQYF	TGCGCCAGCAGTGAGGAGGCAGCCTACGAGCAGTACTTC
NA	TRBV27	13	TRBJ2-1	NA	CASSFNSPIGLFF	TGTGCCAGCAGTTTTAATTCCCCGATCGGGCTGTTCTTC
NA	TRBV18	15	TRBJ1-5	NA	CASSSNSYSNQPQHF	TGTGCCAGCTCATCGAACTCTTATAGCAATCAGCCCCAGCATTTT
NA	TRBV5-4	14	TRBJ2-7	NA	CASSDFGRGHEQYF	TGTGCCAGCTCCGATTTCGGGCGGGGCCACGAGCAGTACTTC
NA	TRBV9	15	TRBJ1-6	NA	CASSGTTGRNSPLHF	TGTGCCAGCAGCGGTACGACAGGACGAAATTCACCCCTCCACTTT
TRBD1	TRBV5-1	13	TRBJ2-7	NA	CASSLTGAYEQYF	TGCGCCAGCAGCTTGACAGGGGCCTACGAGCAGTACTTC
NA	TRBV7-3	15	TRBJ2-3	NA	CASSPQALGPDTQYF	TGTGCCAGCAGCCCTCAGGCGTTGGGGCCAGATACGCAGTATTTT
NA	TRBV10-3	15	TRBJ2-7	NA	CAISESQGVSYEQYF	TGTGCCATCAGTGAGTCGCAGGGAGTCTCCTACGAGCAGTACTTC
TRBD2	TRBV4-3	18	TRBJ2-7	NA	CASSQEDGRGGTPYEQYF	TGCGCCAGCAGCCAAGAAGACGGGCGCGGGGGAACACCCTACGAGCAGTACTTC
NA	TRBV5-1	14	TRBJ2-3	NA	CASSLGHRTDTQYF	TGCGCCAGCAGCTTGGGACATCGCACAGATACGCAGTATTTT
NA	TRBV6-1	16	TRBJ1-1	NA	CASSEFGGAPGTEAFF	TGTGCCAGCAGTGAATTTGGGGGGGCGCCGGGGACTGAAGCTTTCTTT
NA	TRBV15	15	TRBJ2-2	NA	CATSSRTANTGELFF	TGTGCCACCAGCTCCCGGACAGCTAACACCGGGGAGCTGTTTTTT
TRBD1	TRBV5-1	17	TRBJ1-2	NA	CASSLGGQGAPNYGYTF	TGCGCCAGCAGCTTGGGGGGACAGGGGGCCCCTAACTATGGCTACACCTTC
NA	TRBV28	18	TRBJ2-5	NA	CASSFRPLRGGGWQTQYF	TGTGCCAGCAGTTTTCGACCCCTACGGGGAGGGGGCTGGCAGACCCAGTACTTC
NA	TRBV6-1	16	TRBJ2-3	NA	CASSGLSGPSTDTQYF	TGTGCCAGCAGTGGATTATCGGGGCCAAGCACAGATACGCAGTATTTT
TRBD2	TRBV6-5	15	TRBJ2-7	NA	CASRRLLAGKVEQYF	TGTGCCAGCAGGAGGTTGCTAGCGGGCAAGGTTGAGCAGTACTTC
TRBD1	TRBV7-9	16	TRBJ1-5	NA	CASSHGTGANNQPQHF	TGTGCCAGCAGCCATGGGACAGGGGCCAACAATCAGCCCCAGCATTTT
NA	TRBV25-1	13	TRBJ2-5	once	CASSPTGLATQYF	TGTGCCAGCAGCCCGACAGGCCTAGCGACCCAGTACTTC
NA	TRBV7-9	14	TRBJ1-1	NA	CASSLDTPNTEAFF	TGTGCCAGCAGCTTAGACACCCCGAACACTGAAGCTTTCTTT
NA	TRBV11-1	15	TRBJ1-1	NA	CASSLVGGLNTEAFF	TGTGCCAGCAGCTTAGTAGGCGGATTGAACACTGAAGCTTTCTTT
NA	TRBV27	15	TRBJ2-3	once	CASSLSIYRADTQYF	TGTGCCAGCAGTTTATCGATTTACAGGGCCGATACGCAGTATTTT
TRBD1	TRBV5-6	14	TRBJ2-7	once	CASSPGTGTSEQYF	TGTGCCAGCAGCCCGGGGACAGGGACCAGCGAGCAGTACTTC
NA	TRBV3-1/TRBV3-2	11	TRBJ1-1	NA	CASSRGTEAFF	TGTGCCAGCAGCCGTGGCACTGAAGCTTTCTTT
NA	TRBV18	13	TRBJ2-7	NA	CASSPDSHYEQYF	TGTGCCAGCTCACCGGACAGCCACTACGAGCAGTACTTC
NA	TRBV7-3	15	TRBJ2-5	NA	CASSTTGSGAETQYF	TGTGCCAGCAGCACCACAGGGAGTGGAGCGGAGACCCAGTACTTC
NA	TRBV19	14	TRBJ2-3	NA	CASSISPGADTQYF	TGTGCCAGTAGTATAAGTCCCGGCGCAGATACGCAGTATTTT
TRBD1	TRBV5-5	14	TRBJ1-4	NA	CASSIGTVNEKLFF	TGTGCCAGCAGCATCGGGACAGTTAATGAAAAACTGTTTTTT
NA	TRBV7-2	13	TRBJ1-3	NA	CASSLAEGSGIYF	TGTGCCAGCAGCTTAGCGGAGGGGTCTGGCATATATTTT
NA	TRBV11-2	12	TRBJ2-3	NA	CASSLETGTQYF	TGTGCCAGCAGCTTAGAAACGGGTACGCAGTATTTT
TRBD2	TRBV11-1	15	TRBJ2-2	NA	CASTLGGGHTGELFF	TGTGCCAGCACCCTCGGCGGGGGGCACACCGGGGAGCTGTTTTTT
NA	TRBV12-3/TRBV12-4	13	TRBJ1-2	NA	CASSFGQSYGYTF	TGTGCCAGCAGTTTCGGACAGAGCTATGGCTACACCTTC
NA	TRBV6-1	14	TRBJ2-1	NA	CASSEVLADNEQFF	TGTGCCAGCAGTGAAGTTCTGGCAGACAATGAGCAGTTCTTC
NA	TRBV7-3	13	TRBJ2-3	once	CASSLNYPDTQYF	TGTGCCAGCAGCTTAAACTATCCAGATACGCAGTATTTT
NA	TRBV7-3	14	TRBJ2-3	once	CASSRSGWADTQYF	TGTGCCAGCAGCCGCTCGGGGTGGGCAGATACGCAGTATTTT
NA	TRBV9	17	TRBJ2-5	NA	CAGTPGRGGKLQETQYF	TGTGCCGGCACCCCCGGTAGGGGGGGGAAACTCCAAGAGACCCAGTACTTC
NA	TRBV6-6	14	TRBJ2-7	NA	CASSYLDGVYEQYF	TGTGCCAGCAGTTACTTGGACGGCGTCTACGAGCAGTACTTC
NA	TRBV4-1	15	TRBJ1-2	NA	CASSQIGTSRGGYTF	TGCGCCAGCAGCCAGATAGGGACATCCCGCGGGGGCTACACCTTC
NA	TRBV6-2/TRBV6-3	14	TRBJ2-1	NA	CASSYSRVYNEQFF	TGTGCCAGCAGTTACTCGAGAGTATACAATGAGCAGTTCTTC
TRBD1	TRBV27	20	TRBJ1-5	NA	CASSPPSRDRGRGRNQPQHF	TGTGCCAGCAGTCCACCTTCCCGGGACAGGGGGCGGGGGCGCAATCAGCCCCAGCATTTT
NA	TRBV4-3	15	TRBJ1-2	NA	CASSSPGAESGGYTF	TGCGCCAGCAGCTCTCCAGGGGCGGAGTCGGGTGGCTACACCTTC
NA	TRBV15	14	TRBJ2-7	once	CATRKTRGIYEQYF	TGTGCCACCCGTAAAACCAGGGGAATCTACGAGCAGTACTTC
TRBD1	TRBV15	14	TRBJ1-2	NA	CATSREGGGYGYTF	TGTGCCACCAGCAGAGAAGGGGGCGGCTATGGCTACACCTTC
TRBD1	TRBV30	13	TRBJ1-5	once	CAWSVTGTQPQHF	TGTGCCTGGAGTGTGACAGGGACTCAGCCCCAGCATTTT
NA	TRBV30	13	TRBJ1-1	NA	CAWSVGVNTEAFF	TGTGCCTGGAGTGTGGGAGTGAACACTGAAGCTTTCTTT
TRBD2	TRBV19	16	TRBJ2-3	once	CASSRGTSGGADTQYF	TGTGCCAGTAGTAGAGGGACTAGCGGGGGGGCCGATACGCAGTATTTT
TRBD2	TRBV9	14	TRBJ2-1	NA	CASSVSSGAVEQFF	TGTGCCAGCAGCGTTTCTAGCGGGGCCGTTGAGCAGTTCTTC
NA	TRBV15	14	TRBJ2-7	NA	CATSRDRGPYEQYF	TGTGCCACCAGCAGAGATCGGGGGCCCTACGAGCAGTACTTC
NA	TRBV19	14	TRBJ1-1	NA	CASSTIQMNTEAFF	TGTGCCAGTAGTACAATACAGATGAACACTGAAGCTTTCTTT